Here is one TCR beta chain with its context. The antigen remains unidentified. Primers: 52 TRBV forward and 13 TRBJ reverse. Repertoires were generated with immunoSEQ multiplex PCR, while TCRdb's copy carries only in-frame clones and drops some. The table lists over 25,000 clones, nearly 95% of them singletons, with about 1% in the top ten. Patients aged 2 to 39 years had fewer naive and more memory CD4+ and CD8+ T cells. Regulatory (CD25-high CD127-low) and conventional (CD25-low CD127-high) CD4+ T cells were sorted separately. These data come from a study of regulatory T cells. Regarding the study as a whole: Skewed V and J usage and few unique V-J pairs marked patient repertoires, most in Tregs. Hydrophobic residues at CDR3 positions 6 and 7 were enriched in conventional CD4+ T cells of CD3G-deficient patients.

Germline V gene lookup returns CDR1 MNHNS and CDR2 SASEGT. The CDR3 is 14 amino acids. V lost 8 bases and J lost 0, with 14 bases in between. The chain links TRBV6-1 to TRBJ2-7; maybe TRBD1 (5 bases). The sequence derives from a child aged 2 to 10 with CD3G deficiency. Sequences were obtained from conventional CD4+ T cells sorted from blood. The chain's CDR3 is CASGYTGSSYEQYF. CDR3 nucleotides: TGTGCCAGCGGGTACACAGGAAGCTCCTACGAGCAGTACTTC.